This T cell receptor (beta chain) emerged from a study of cytomegalovirus exposure and HLA in healthy donors. Study summary: Genotyping showed around 80% of 398 donors falling in the Caucasian-associated ancestry cluster.

Between the trimmed V and J ends, which lost 7 bases and 9 bases, there was a span of 18 bases. In germline, CDR1 is MNHEY, CDR2 SMNVEV (reference sequence). CDR3 size: 14 residues. This clone was detected only once. Its antigen remains unknown. The study, taken as a whole, reports: In an earlier analysis, in some 540 donors, most V segments appeared productive either ~90% or ~30% of the time.

Use of 60 Vbeta and 13 Jbeta primers characterized the PCR. Repertoires were generated with immunoSEQ multiplex PCR, while TCRdb's copy carries only in-frame clones and drops some. The top ten clones hold roughly 2.3% of a sample with some 130,000 clones, 60% to 80% of them seen once. The specimen sequenced was PBMCs. This receptor was obtained from a young man in good health and CMV-seronegative. The V call is TRBV27, the J call TRBJ1-4; D is ambiguous. The CDR3 DNA reads TGTGCCAGCAAACGTCTGGGAGAAAAGCAAAAACTGTTTTTT. It translates to CASKRLGEKQKLFF.